The present T cell receptor (beta chain) was sequenced within a study of graft-versus-host responses after intestinal transplantation. The wider study: The recipients all started with anti-thymocyte globulin induction and then took tacrolimus and steroids for 2 to 3 years.

Turning to this clone: Its target is unknown.

Overall study findings and caveats: Some GvH clones appeared in ileal mucosa or blood before recipient bone marrow.

Generated by immunoSEQ multiplex PCR, the TCRdb table keeps only in-frame clones and is missing some. The table shows about 110,000 clones, with just under 95% occurring only once. V lost 4 bases, J lost 3 bases, and 14 bases lay in between. The CDR3 sequence is 14 residues long. Germline V lookup: CDR1 SGHDT, CDR2 YYEEEE. The rearrangement links TRBV5-6 to TRBJ2-7; D is possibly TRBD1 or TRBD2 (5 bases each). The TCR originated in a human donor who received an intestinal transplant. The sample here was unstimulated CD8+ T cells sorted from spleen or lymph node cells, taken before intestinal transplant. The CDR3 DNA follows: TGTGCCAGCAGCGACGGGACCCTAGGCTACGAGCAGTACTTC. This codes for CASSDGTLGYEQYF.